This TCR beta chain was identified during a study of blood T cell repertoires in COVID-19. Whole-study context: COVID-19 samples, acute and convalescent, were from the United States, Italy and Spain. Sample material is recorded as cDNA or gDNA derived from T cells, B-cell-depleted T cells, or PBMCs.

This CDR3 is 14 amino acids long. In germline, CDR1 is SGHTA, CDR2 FQGTGA. V lost 8 bases to trimming and J lost 1 base, with 14 bases between them. Authors' analysis steps: From reference gene primer amplification, estimates of nucleated cell counts were derived. Profiled with immunoSEQ multiplex PCR; TCRdb holds only in-frame clones, not every one. V and J calls and clone size come straight from that table; D and trimming were deduced from the DNA. This sample has fewer than 250,000 clones, with about nine tenths found just once. This rearrangement joins TRBV7-3 to TRBJ1-2; possibly TRBD1 for D (5 bases). The TCR was taken from a man between 65 and 85 years old with acute or convalescent COVID-19. Sequencing used peripheral blood. The CDR3 loop is CASAQDTFNYGYTF. The CDR3 bases are TGTGCCAGCGCACAGGACACTTTTAACTATGGCTACACCTTC. Complete variable domain (other parts from reference TRBV7-3 and TRBJ1-2): GAGVSQTPSNKVTEKGKYVELRCDPISGHTALYWYRQSLGQGPEFLIYFQGTGAADDSGLPNDRFFAVRPEGSVSTLKIQRTERGDSAVYLCASAQDTFNYGYTFGSGTRLTVV.